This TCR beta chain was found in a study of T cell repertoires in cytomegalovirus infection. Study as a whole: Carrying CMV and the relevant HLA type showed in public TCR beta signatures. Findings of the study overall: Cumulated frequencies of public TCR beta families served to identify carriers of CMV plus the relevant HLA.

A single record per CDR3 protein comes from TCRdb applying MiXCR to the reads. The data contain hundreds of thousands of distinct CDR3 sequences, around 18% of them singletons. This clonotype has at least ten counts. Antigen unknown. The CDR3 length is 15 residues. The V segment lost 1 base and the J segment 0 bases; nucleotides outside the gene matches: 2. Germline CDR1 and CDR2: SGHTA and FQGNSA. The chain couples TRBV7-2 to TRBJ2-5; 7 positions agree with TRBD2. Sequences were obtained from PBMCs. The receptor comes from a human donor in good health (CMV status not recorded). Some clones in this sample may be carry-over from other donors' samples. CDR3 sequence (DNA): TGTGCCAGCAGCTTAGGGGGAGGGAACCAAGAGACCCAGTACTTC. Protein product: CASSLGGGNQETQYF. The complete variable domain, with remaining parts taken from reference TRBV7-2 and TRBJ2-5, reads GAGVSQSPSNKVTEKGKDVELRCDPISGHTALYWYRQSLGQGLEFLIYFQGNSAPDKSGLPSDRFSAERTGGSVSTLTIQRTQQEDSAVYLCASSLGGGNQETQYFGPGTRLLVL.